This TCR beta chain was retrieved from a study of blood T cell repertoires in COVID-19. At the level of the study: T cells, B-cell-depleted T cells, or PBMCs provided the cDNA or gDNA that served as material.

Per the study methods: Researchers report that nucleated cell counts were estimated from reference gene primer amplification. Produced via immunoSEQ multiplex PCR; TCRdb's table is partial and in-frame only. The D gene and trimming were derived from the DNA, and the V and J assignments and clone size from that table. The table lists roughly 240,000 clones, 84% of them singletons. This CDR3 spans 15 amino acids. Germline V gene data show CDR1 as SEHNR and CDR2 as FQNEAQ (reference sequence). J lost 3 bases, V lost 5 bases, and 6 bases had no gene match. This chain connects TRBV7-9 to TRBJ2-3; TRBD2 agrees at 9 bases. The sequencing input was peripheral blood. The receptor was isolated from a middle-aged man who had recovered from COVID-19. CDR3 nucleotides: TGTGCCAGCAGCCCGGCGGGGGGGGGAACAGATACGCAGTATTTT. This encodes CASSPAGGGTDTQYF. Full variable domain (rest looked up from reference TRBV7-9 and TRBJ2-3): DTGVSQNPRHKITKRGQNVTFRCDPISEHNRLYWYRQTLGQGPEFLTYFQNEAQLEKSRLLSDRFSAERPKGSFSTLEIQRTEQGDSAMYLCASSPAGGGTDTQYFGPGTRLTVL.